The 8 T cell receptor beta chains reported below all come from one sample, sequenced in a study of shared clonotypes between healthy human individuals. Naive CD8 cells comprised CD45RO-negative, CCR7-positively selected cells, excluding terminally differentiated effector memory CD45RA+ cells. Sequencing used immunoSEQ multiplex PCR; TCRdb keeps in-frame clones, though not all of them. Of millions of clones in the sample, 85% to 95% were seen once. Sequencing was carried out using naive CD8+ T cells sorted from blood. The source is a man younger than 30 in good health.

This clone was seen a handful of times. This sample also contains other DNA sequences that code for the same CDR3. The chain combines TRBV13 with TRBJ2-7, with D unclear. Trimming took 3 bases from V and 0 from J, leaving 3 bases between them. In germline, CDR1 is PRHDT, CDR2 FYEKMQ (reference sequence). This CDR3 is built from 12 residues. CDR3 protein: CASSLSSYEQYF. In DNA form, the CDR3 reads TGTGCCAGCAGCTTGAGCTCCTACGAGCAGTACTTC.

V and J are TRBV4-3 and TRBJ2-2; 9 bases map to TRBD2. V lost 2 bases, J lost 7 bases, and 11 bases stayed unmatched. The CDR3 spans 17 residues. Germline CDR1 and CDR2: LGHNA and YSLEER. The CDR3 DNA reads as TGCGCCAGCAGCCAAAAATATGCGGGAGGGCCCGTCGGGGAGCTGTTTTTT. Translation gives CASSQKYAGGPVGELFF.

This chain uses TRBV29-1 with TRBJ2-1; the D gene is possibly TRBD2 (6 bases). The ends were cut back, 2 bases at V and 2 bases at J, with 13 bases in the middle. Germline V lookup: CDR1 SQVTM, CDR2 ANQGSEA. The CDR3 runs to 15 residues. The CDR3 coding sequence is TGCAGCGTTGAATGGCGGCGGGGACCCTACAATGAGCAGTTCTTC. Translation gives CSVEWRRGPYNEQFF.

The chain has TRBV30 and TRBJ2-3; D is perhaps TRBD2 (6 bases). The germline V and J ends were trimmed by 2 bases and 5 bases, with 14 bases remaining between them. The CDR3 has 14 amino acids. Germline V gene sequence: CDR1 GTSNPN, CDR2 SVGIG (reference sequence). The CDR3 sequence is CAWSTTSLKDTQYF. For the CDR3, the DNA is TGTGCCTGGAGTACGACTAGTCTTAAAGATACGCAGTATTTT.

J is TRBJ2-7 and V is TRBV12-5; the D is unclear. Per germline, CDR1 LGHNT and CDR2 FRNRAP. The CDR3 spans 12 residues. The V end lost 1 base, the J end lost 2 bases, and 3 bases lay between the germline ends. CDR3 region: CASGLGPYEQYF. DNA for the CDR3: TGTGCTAGTGGTTTGGGACCCTACGAGCAGTACTTC. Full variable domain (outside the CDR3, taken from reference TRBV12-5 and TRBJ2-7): DARVTQTPRHKVTEMGQEVTMRCQPILGHNTVFWYRQTMMQGLELLAYFRNRAPLDDSGMPKDRFSAEMPDATLATLKIQPSEPRDSAVYFCASGLGPYEQYFGPGTRLTVT.

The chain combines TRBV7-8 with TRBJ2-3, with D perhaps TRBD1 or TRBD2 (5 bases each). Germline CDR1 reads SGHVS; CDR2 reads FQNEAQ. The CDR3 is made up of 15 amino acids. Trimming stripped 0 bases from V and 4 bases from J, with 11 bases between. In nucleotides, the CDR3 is TGTGCCAGCAGCTTAGCGGGACCCCGCGCAGATACGCAGTATTTT. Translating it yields CASSLAGPRADTQYF.

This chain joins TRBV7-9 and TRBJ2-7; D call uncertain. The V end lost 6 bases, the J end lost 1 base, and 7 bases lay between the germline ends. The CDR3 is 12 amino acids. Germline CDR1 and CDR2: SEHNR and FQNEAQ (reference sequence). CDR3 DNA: TGTGCCAGCAGATTCCAGTCCTACGAGCAGTACTTC. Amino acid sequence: CASRFQSYEQYF.

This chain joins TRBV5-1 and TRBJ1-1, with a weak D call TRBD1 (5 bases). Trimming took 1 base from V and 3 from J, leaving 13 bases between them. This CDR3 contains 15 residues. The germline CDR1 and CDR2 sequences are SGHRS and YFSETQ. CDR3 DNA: TGCGCCAGCAGCTTGTGGGGGTTGGTCGACACTGAAGCTTTCTTT. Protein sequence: CASSLWGLVDTEAFF.